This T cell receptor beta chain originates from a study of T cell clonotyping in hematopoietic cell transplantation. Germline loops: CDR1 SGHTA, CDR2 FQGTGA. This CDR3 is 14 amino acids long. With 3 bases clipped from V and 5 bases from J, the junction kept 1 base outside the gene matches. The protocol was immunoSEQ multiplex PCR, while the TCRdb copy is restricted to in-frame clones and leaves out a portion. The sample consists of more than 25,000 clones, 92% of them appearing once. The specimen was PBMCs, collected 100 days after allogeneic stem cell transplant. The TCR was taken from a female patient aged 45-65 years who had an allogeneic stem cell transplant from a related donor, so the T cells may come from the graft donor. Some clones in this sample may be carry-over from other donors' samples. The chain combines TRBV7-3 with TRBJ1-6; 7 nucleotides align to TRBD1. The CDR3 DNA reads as TGTGCCAGCAGCTTGGGGACAGATAATTCACCCCTCCACTTT. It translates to CASSLGTDNSPLHF.